There are a few counts of the clone carrying this T cell receptor beta chain. The data are from a study of CD8+ T cells in alopecia areata. Documented treatment: oral pan-JAK inhibitor, 5-10 mg twice daily. Peripheral blood samples and lesional scalp punch biopsies were obtained from alopecia areata patients. This CDR3 comprises 12 residues. V lost 1 base and J lost 4, with 3 bases in between. CDR1 and CDR2 (germline): LNHNV, YYDKDF (reference sequence). Extraction and reverse transcription of RNA yielded cDNA as the sequencing template. Sequencing used immunoSEQ multiplex PCR; TCRdb keeps in-frame clones, though not all of them. Of about 210,000 clones in the sample, over 40% were seen once.

This material consisted of CD4+ T cells sorted from blood, taken at approximately week 39, from a patient treated with tofacitinib. The clonotype comes from a human donor with alopecia areata. The chain combines TRBV15 with TRBJ2-3, with unresolved D. CDR3 protein: CATSRVSDTQYF. CDR3 coding DNA: TGTGCCACCAGCAGAGTTTCAGATACGCAGTATTTT.